The entry that follows covers one T cell receptor (beta chain) sequence. This table comes from immunoSEQ multiplex PCR, and its TCRdb copy is limited to in-frame clones, with some not included. Among tens of thousands of clones listed, about 88% were seen once. These data originate in a study of blood T cell repertoires in COVID-19. This CDR3 spans 13 amino acids. The V gene end was trimmed by 8 bases and the J gene end by 3 bases; junction bases not matched to a gene: 4. Germline values: CDR1 SNHLY, CDR2 FYNNEI. The source of this sequence is a human donor in a cohort sampled during active COVID-19. This chain uses TRBV2 with TRBJ2-5, with TRBD2 matching over 9 bases. Sequencing used peripheral blood. CDR3 sequence: CASRSSGEETQYF. The CDR3 nucleotides are TGTGCCAGCCGGTCTAGCGGGGAAGAGACCCAGTACTTC.